This entry lists 13 T cell receptor beta chains sequenced from one sample in a study of blood T cell repertoires in COVID-19. The assay was immunoSEQ multiplex PCR, and TCRdb's table has in-frame clones only and misses some. The data show fewer than 400,000 clones, about 90% seen once. Sequences were obtained from PBMCs or T cells enriched from blood (not recorded which). The receptor set was obtained from a woman in her thirties who had recovered from COVID-19.

This chain uses TRBV5-4 with TRBJ1-1; D is ambiguous. The germline V gene encodes CDR1 SGHNT and CDR2 YYREEE (reference sequence). Trimming removed 3 bases at V and 5 bases at J, with 8 bases between. The CDR3 extends over 12 amino acids. The CDR3 protein is CASSSEWTEAFF. The CDR3 coding sequence is TGTGCCAGCAGCTCTGAGTGGACTGAAGCTTTCTTT.

The V gene is TRBV23-1, the J gene TRBJ1-2, with a possible D match to TRBD1 (5 bases). TRBV23-1 has ORF status, its function being uncertain. V was clipped by 1 base and J by 3 bases, with 15 bases between them. CDR3 length: 16 residues. The CDR3 protein is CASSQLRGRRHYGYTF. In DNA, the CDR3 is TGCGCCAGCAGTCAATTAAGGGGCCGGCGTCACTATGGCTACACCTTC.

The rearrangement uses TRBV28 and TRBJ2-2; 10 nucleotides agree with TRBD1. This CDR3 is built from 18 residues. V shed 8 bases and J 1 base; nucleotides not matched to a gene: 13. Germline CDR1 is MDHEN and CDR2 is SYDVKM. In DNA, the CDR3 is TGTGCCAGCGTCACCCTGTCCCGGGACAGGGGGAACACCGGGGAGCTGTTTTTT. It translates to CASVTLSRDRGNTGELFF. Full variable domain (outside the CDR3, taken from reference TRBV28 and TRBJ2-2): DVKVTQSSRYLVKRTGEKVFLECVQDMDHENMFWYRQDPGLGLRLIYFSYDVKMKEKGDIPEGYSVSREKKERFSLILESASTNQTSMYLCASVTLSRDRGNTGELFFGEGSRLTVL.

The V gene is TRBV9, the J gene TRBJ2-3; TRBD1 agrees at 8 bases. In germline, CDR1 is SGDLS, CDR2 YYNGEE. J was trimmed by 3 bases and V by 4 bases; bases with no gene match: 10. This CDR3 spans 16 amino acids. CDR3 residues: CASSTRQGKWTDTQYF. The CDR3 DNA reads TGTGCCAGCAGCACCCGACAGGGGAAGTGGACAGATACGCAGTATTTT.

The CDR3 reads CSVEDIVTDGYTF. The CDR3 nucleotides are TGCAGCGTTGAAGATATCGTAACGGATGGCTACACCTTC. The chain links TRBV29-1 to TRBJ1-2; D gene unclear. V was pared by 0 bases and J by 6 bases, with 11 bases between. Germline lookup yields CDR1 SQVTM and CDR2 ANQGSEA. CDR3 length equals 13 residues.

This clone was observed a few times. The chain has TRBV5-5 and TRBJ1-2; D unresolved. The CDR3 is 18 residues long. The germline CDR1 and CDR2 sequences are SGHKS and YYEKEE (reference sequence). Trimming removed 6 bases from V and 2 bases from J, with 26 bases in between. CDR3 bases: TGTGCCAGCACCTTTAGGTCACTGTCCGGGTCACTGAACTATGGCTACACCTTC. Its translation: CASTFRSLSGSLNYGYTF.

The chain employs TRBV5-4 and TRBJ2-1; D remains unclear. The CDR3 has 14 amino acids. Germline values: CDR1 SGHNT, CDR2 YYREEE (reference sequence). Trimming pared 0 bases from V and 2 bases from J, leaving 6 bases between. The CDR3 coding sequence is TGTGCCAGCAGCTTGGCCTCGGCCTACAATGAGCAGTTCTTC. It specifies CASSLASAYNEQFF.

There are a few counts of this clone. The gene calls are TRBV10-1 and TRBJ2-7; 7 positions agree with TRBD2. The germline gives CDR1 WNHNN, CDR2 SYGVQD (reference sequence). Trimming took 6 bases from V and 6 from J; bases not matched to a gene: 8. There are 13 residues in the CDR3. In DNA, the CDR3 is TGCGCCAGCAGCAAGCGGGACTCAGGCGAGCAGTACTTC. This codes for CASSKRDSGEQYF.

This clone was picked up a small number of times. The chain joins TRBV29-1 to TRBJ1-1, with D perhaps matching TRBD1 (6 bases). The germline V gene has CDR1 SQVTM and CDR2 ANQGSEA. V lost 5 bases and J 0 bases, leaving 16 bases between the germline ends. CDR3 size: 15 residues. In DNA, the CDR3 is TGCAGCGTTATCCGACAGGTGCTAATGAACACTGAAGCTTTCTTT. This sequence encodes CSVIRQVLMNTEAFF. Full variable domain (remainder filled in from reference TRBV29-1 and TRBJ1-1): SAVISQKPSRDICQRGTSLTIQCQVDSQVTMMFWYRQQPGQSLTLIATANQGSEATYESGFVIDKFPISRPNLTFSTLTVSNMSPEDSSIYLCSVIRQVLMNTEAFFGQGTRLTVV.

This chain links TRBV7-2 with TRBJ1-1; 9 bases agree with TRBD1. J gave up 6 bases and V 4 bases, and 6 bases lay outside the gene matches. Germline V gene data show CDR1 as SGHTA and CDR2 as FQGNSA. This CDR3 spans 14 amino acids. The CDR3 protein is CASSSGQGLAEAFF. The CDR3 DNA is TGTGCCAGCAGCTCAGGACAGGGGTTGGCTGAAGCTTTCTTT.

This clone occurred once. The V and J genes are TRBV30 and TRBJ1-1, with 7 nucleotides matching TRBD1. Germline-derived CDR1 and CDR2 are GTSNPN and SVGIG (reference sequence). The J segment lost 4 bases and the V segment lost 4 bases, leaving 12 bases of the junction unmatched. The CDR3 is 15 amino acids. CDR3 protein: CAWNRGGFLATEAFF. CDR3 sequence (DNA): TGTGCCTGGAATCGAGGGGGCTTCTTGGCCACTGAAGCTTTCTTT.

The chain recombines TRBV30 with TRBJ1-6; D remains ambiguous. This CDR3 spans 13 amino acids. Germline CDR1 reads GTSNPN; CDR2 reads SVGIG (reference sequence). Deletions cut 1 base from V and 10 bases from J, with 11 bases between. CDR3 DNA sequence: TGTGCCTGGAGTGGCGGAAGCTGGTCACCCCTCCACTTT. Protein: CAWSGGSWSPLHF.

This chain connects TRBV18 to TRBJ1-3; 9 bases fit TRBD1. V was pared by 4 bases and J by 4 bases, with 2 bases of the junction left unmatched. The germline V gene has CDR1 KGHSH and CDR2 LQKENI. This CDR3 has 14 residues. The CDR3: CASSRTGDGNTIYF. CDR3 coding DNA: TGTGCCAGCTCACGGACAGGGGACGGAAACACCATATATTTT.